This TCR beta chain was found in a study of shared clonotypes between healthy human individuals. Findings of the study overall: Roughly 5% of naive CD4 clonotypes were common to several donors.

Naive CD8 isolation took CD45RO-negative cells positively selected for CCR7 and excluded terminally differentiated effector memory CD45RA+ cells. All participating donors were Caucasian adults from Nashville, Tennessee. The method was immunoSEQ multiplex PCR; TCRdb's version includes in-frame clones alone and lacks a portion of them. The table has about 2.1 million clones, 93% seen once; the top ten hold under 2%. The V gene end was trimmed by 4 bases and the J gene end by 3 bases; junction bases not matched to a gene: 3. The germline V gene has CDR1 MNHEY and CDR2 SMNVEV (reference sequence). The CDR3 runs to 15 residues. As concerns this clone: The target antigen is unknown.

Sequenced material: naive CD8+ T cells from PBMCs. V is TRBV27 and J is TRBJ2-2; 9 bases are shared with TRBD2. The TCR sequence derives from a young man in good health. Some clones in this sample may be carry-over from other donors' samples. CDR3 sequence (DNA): TGTGCCAGCAGTTCGACTAGCGGCTACACCGGGGAGCTGTTTTTT. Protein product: CASSSTSGYTGELFF.